These 27 T cell receptor beta chains were all obtained from the same sample, sequenced in a study of regulatory T cells in long-lasting Graves disease. The time point denotes: newly diagnosed GD, antithyroid drugs for less than 3 months. The authors made the TCR library using RNA they extracted from PBMCs. To make TCR beta libraries, researchers used iRepertoire HTBI primers and Arm-PCR of CDR3 regions. MiXCR, applied by TCRdb to the multiplex PCR reads, yields one record per CDR3 protein. Here the sample spans about 530,000 distinct CDR3 sequences, 15% to 20% being singletons. Separately, the same data were catalogued under a study of T cells in Graves' hyperthyroidism and ophthalmopathy.

Sample: peripheral blood mononuclear cells (PBMCs), taken at new diagnosis, from a patient treated with antithyroid drugs. These receptors all come from a woman aged 35 to 60 with Graves disease.

This clonotype has ten or more counts. This rearrangement joins TRBV12-3 or TRBV12-4 to TRBJ2-7; D could derive from TRBD1 or TRBD2 (5 bases each). Between the trimmed V and J ends, which lost 6 bases and 6 bases, there was a span of 15 bases. This CDR3 has 13 amino acids. The chain's CDR3 is CASSRGPPGEQYF. DNA of the CDR3: TGTGCCAGCAGCCGGGGCCCTCCGGGCGAGCAGTACTTC.

This clonotype showed up just a few times. J is TRBJ2-5 and V is TRBV30; 8 bases are a match to TRBD2. The CDR3 contains 15 residues. The V gene end was trimmed by 4 bases and the J gene end by 9 bases; junction bases not matched to a gene: 16. Germline-derived CDR1 and CDR2 are GTSNPN and SVGIG (reference sequence). DNA for the CDR3: TGTGCCTGGACTACGCTCGGGACTCGGGGGGGGGCCCAGTACTTC. It codes for CAWTTLGTRGGAQYF.

This clonotype was recorded many times. The chain joins TRBV6-9 to TRBJ1-4; D remains unclear. Germline CDR1 reads MNHGY; CDR2 reads SVAAGI. CDR3 size: 15 residues. V was shortened by 3 bases and J by 7 bases, with 15 bases between the two germline ends. The CDR3, as DNA: TGTGCCAGCAGTTACCCTTCGAGGCGGTCTGAAAAACTGTTTTTT. It yields the protein CASSYPSRRSEKLFF.

This clonotype appeared a few times. V gene TRBV27 combines with J gene TRBJ1-2, with TRBD1 matching over 12 bases. Unmatched junction bases numbered 10, after V lost 3 bases and J lost 8 bases. The CDR3 runs 16 residues. CDR1 and CDR2 (germline): MNHEY, SMNVEV (reference sequence). CDR3 sequence reads: CASSFLSGTGGRGYTF. CDR3 nucleotides: TGTGCCAGCAGTTTTTTGTCCGGGACAGGGGGCCGGGGCTACACCTTC.

This clonotype was found many times. The rearrangement uses TRBV6-1 and TRBJ2-1; 7 nucleotides match TRBD1. This CDR3 comprises 14 residues. CDR1 is MNHNS, CDR2 SASEGT, per germline. With V trimmed by 7 bases and J by 2 bases, 5 bases remained unmatched. CDR3 protein: CASKLGQTYNEQFF. The CDR3 DNA is TGTGCCAGCAAACTGGGACAGACCTACAATGAGCAGTTCTTC.

This clonotype showed up many times. The chain employs TRBV2 and TRBJ2-3; D might be TRBD2 (5 bases). This CDR3 has 13 residues. Trimming left V 6 bases short and J 7 bases short, with 14 bases between. CDR1 and CDR2 (germline): SNHLY, FYNNEI. This chain's CDR3 is CASRELGIHTQYF. The CDR3 bases are TGTGCCAGCAGGGAACTAGGGATCCATACGCAGTATTTT.

This clonotype was seen many times. The chain joins TRBV11-2 to TRBJ2-5; 10 bases map to TRBD2. The CDR3 contains 13 residues. Per the germline V gene, CDR1 is SGHAT and CDR2 is FQNNGV. With V trimmed by 7 bases and J by 5 bases, 4 bases remained unmatched. CDR3 protein: CASTLAGDETQYF. For the CDR3, the DNA is TGTGCCAGCACCCTAGCGGGGGATGAGACCCAGTACTTC.

This clonotype has a count of ten or more. The chain joins TRBV20-1 to TRBJ1-1; TRBD1 might be the D (5 bases). Trimming shortened V by 3 bases and J by 6 bases, and 17 bases separated the two germline ends. CDR1 is DFQATT, CDR2 SNEGSKA, per germline (reference sequence). The CDR3 runs 14 residues. The CDR3 spells CSASMGLSKAEAFF. CDR3 in DNA: TGCAGTGCTAGTATGGGACTCTCGAAGGCTGAAGCTTTCTTT.

The table lists this clonotype with many counts. This chain connects TRBV27 to TRBJ2-5; 12 bases match TRBD2. Germline CDR1 reads MNHEY; CDR2 reads SMNVEV (reference sequence). V shed 5 bases, J shed 2 bases, and the junction held 3 bases outside the gene matches. The CDR3 is 15 amino acids. CDR3 DNA sequence: TGTGCCAGCAGTAAGCTAGCGGGGGGGCAAGAGACCCAGTACTTC. Its protein is CASSKLAGGQETQYF.

This clonotype was seen ten or more times. This chain uses TRBV11-3 with TRBJ1-1; D ambiguous. Germline CDR1 SGHNT, CDR2 YENEEA. This CDR3 is built from 16 residues. The V end lost 0 bases, the J end lost 5 bases, and 16 bases lay between the germline ends. The CDR3: CASSLDWIGRKTEAFF. The CDR3 coding sequence is TGTGCCAGCAGCTTAGATTGGATTGGGAGGAAGACTGAAGCTTTCTTT.

This clonotype was observed at least ten times. This rearrangement joins TRBV18 to TRBJ1-3; the match to TRBD1 covers 10 bases. The CDR3 has 15 amino acids. The germline CDR1 and CDR2 sequences are KGHSH and LQKENI. J gave up 3 bases and V 5 bases, and 4 bases lay outside the gene matches. The chain's CDR3 is CASSSTGGDGNTIYF. CDR3 DNA: TGTGCCAGCTCATCGACAGGGGGCGATGGAAACACCATATATTTT.

This clonotype was counted at least ten times. The chain links TRBV5-1 to TRBJ1-6, with a tentative D call TRBD1 (5 bases). The CDR3 runs to 14 residues. Germline V lookup: CDR1 SGHRS, CDR2 YFSETQ. V lost 1 base and J lost 10, with 12 bases in between. The CDR3 region is CASSLLGLESPLHF. The CDR3 DNA reads as TGCGCCAGCAGCTTGTTGGGACTTGAGTCACCCCTCCACTTT.

This clonotype was observed a handful of times. This probably arose from a read error, given a far larger clone one base away. This chain uses TRBV18 with TRBJ1-2; D not certain. The germline CDR1 and CDR2 sequences are KGHSH and LQKENI. The CDR3 is made up of 11 amino acids. The chain's CDR3 is CASPPGDGYTF. CDR3 DNA: TGTGCCAGCCCACCGGGTGACGGCTACACCTTC. Variable domain in full (rest from reference TRBV18 and TRBJ1-2): NAGVMQNPRHLVRRRGQEARLRCSPMKGHSHVYWYRQLPEEGLKFMVYLQKENIIDESGMPKERFSAEFPKEGPSILRIQQVVRGDSAAYFCASPPGDGYTFGSGTRLTVV.

This chain joins TRBV25-1 and TRBJ2-5; D gene ambiguous. V was cut by 4 bases and J by 5 bases, with 17 bases left in between. CDR1 is MGHDK and CDR2 is SYGVNS in the germline V gene. The CDR3 extends over 15 amino acids. This CDR3 is CASSGVVGSRETQYF. The CDR3 nucleotides are TGTGCCAGCAGTGGGGTCGTGGGGTCGCGGGAGACCCAGTACTTC.

The J gene is TRBJ1-2, the V gene TRBV6-1; perhaps TRBD1 as D (5 bases). The germline gives CDR1 MNHNS, CDR2 SASEGT. The CDR3 covers 15 residues. V shed 3 bases and J shed 2 bases, with 13 bases lying between them. The CDR3 sequence: CASSEERGLNYGYTF. The DNA for the CDR3 is TGTGCCAGCAGTGAGGAGAGGGGACTAAACTATGGCTACACCTTC.

This clonotype was recorded a few times. This chain links TRBV6-4 with TRBJ2-3; D might be TRBD2 (6 bases). CDR1 is MRHNA and CDR2 is SNTAGT in the germline V gene. CDR3 size: 15 residues. The V end was cut by 6 bases, the J end by 3 bases, with 16 bases between. The DNA of the CDR3 is TGTGCCAGCAGCTCTGTTGGGGCGGGGACAGATACGCAGTATTTT. It translates to CASSSVGAGTDTQYF.

CDR3 nucleotide sequence: TGTGCCAGTAGTTCTCGGGCAGGGGGCACAGATACGCAGTATTTT. Its translation is CASSSRAGGTDTQYF. This chain joins TRBV19 and TRBJ2-3, with D possibly TRBD1 on 6 matching bases. Germline assignment: CDR1 LNHDA and CDR2 SQIVND (reference sequence). This CDR3 has 15 amino acids. Deletions cut 5 bases from V and 1 base from J, with 13 bases between. Full variable domain (missing parts from reference TRBV19 and TRBJ2-3): DGGITQSPKYLFRKEGQNVTLSCEQNLNHDAMYWYRQDPGQGLRLIYYSQIVNDFQKGDIAEGYSVSREKKESFPLTVTSAQKNPTAFYLCASSSRAGGTDTQYFGPGTRLTVL.

This clonotype has more than one count but fewer than ten. The V gene is TRBV6-1, the J gene TRBJ1-1; D possibly corresponds to TRBD1 (6 bases). The CDR3 covers 15 residues. The germline V and J ends were trimmed by 2 bases and 6 bases, with 16 bases remaining between them. Germline CDR1 MNHNS, CDR2 SASEGT. This CDR3 is CASSERGGVLAEAFF. The CDR3 region has the DNA TGTGCCAGCAGTGAAAGGGGGGGGGTATTAGCTGAAGCTTTCTTT.

The sample holds many counts of this clonotype. The chain recombines TRBV28 with TRBJ2-3, with 9 bases lining up with TRBD2. Germline V CDR1 and CDR2: MDHEN, SYDVKM. This CDR3 is 15 amino acids long. Trimming cost V 7 bases and J 4 bases; bases outside gene matches: 9. CDR3 in amino acids: CASTLAGLGADTQYF. The CDR3, as DNA: TGTGCCAGCACTCTAGCGGGGTTGGGGGCAGATACGCAGTATTTT.

This clonotype was seen many times. The CDR3 bases are TGTGCCAGCATAGGGGGGGGTTACTACGAGCAGTACTTC. This sequence encodes CASIGGGYYEQYF. The chain employs TRBV2 and TRBJ2-7; D is perhaps TRBD2 (7 bases). Trimming took 7 bases from V and 3 from J, leaving 13 bases between them. CDR3 length: 13 amino acids. Looked up from germline, CDR1 is SNHLY and CDR2 is FYNNEI. Together with reference TRBV2 and TRBJ2-7, the CDR3 gives the full variable domain: EPEVTQTPSHQVTQMGQEVILRCVPISNHLYFYWYRQILGQKVEFLVSFYNNEISEKSEIFDDQFSVERPDGSNFTLKIRSTKLEDSAMYFCASIGGGYYEQYFGPGTRLTVT.

This clonotype was seen repeatedly, ten times or more. The chain carries TRBV2 and TRBJ1-1; D is ambiguous. V was pared by 3 bases and J by 0 bases, with 11 bases between. Germline V CDR1 and CDR2: SNHLY, FYNNEI. The CDR3 extends over 15 amino acids. The CDR3, as DNA: TGTGCCAGCAGTGAGTTGACAATTCTGAACACTGAAGCTTTCTTT. Translated: CASSELTILNTEAFF.

This clonotype was counted only a few times. The gene calls are TRBV20-1 and TRBJ2-3; 15 bases fit TRBD2. Trimming cost V 2 bases and J 3 bases; bases outside gene matches: 6. CDR3 length: 17 residues. Germline lookup yields CDR1 DFQATT and CDR2 SNEGSKA (reference sequence). CDR3 sequence: CSARSGTSGGRTDTQYF. DNA of the CDR3: TGCAGTGCTAGATCCGGGACTAGCGGGGGGAGGACAGATACGCAGTATTTT.

The rearrangement uses TRBV19 and TRBJ2-7; TRBD2 might be the D (6 bases). Trimming removed 3 bases at V and 2 bases at J, with 11 bases between. The germline CDR1 and CDR2 sequences are LNHDA and SQIVND (reference sequence). The CDR3 is made up of 14 amino acids. DNA of the CDR3: TGTGCCAGTAGTATGGGGGACTCTACCTACGAGCAGTACTTC. Protein product: CASSMGDSTYEQYF.

This clonotype was recorded at least ten times. The chain combines TRBV6-5 with TRBJ1-1, with a possible D match to TRBD1 (6 bases). The germline V and J ends were trimmed by 2 bases and 4 bases, with 23 bases remaining between them. Per the germline V gene, CDR1 is MNHEY and CDR2 is SVGAGI. The CDR3 extends over 18 amino acids. CDR3 coding DNA: TGTGCCAGCAGTTACCACGCGGTCCTGACAGGTTCGGGCACTGAAGCTTTCTTT. Translation gives CASSYHAVLTGSGTEAFF.

This clonotype was counted many times. V usage is TRBV7-9 and J usage is TRBJ1-1; 9 bases agree with TRBD1. This CDR3 has 16 residues. V dropped 5 bases and J dropped 2; count of bases not matched to a gene: 9. The germline gives CDR1 SEHNR, CDR2 FQNEAQ (reference sequence). CDR3 amino acids: CASSRRDRAFNTEAFF. Written as DNA, the CDR3 is TGTGCCAGCAGCCGACGGGACAGGGCATTCAACACTGAAGCTTTCTTT.

On this clonotype: One junction end does not reproduce the germline sequence, and a read error may be involved. The chain uses TRBV18 and TRBJ1-5; 11 bases fit TRBD1. The CDR3 spans 15 residues. The V gene's germline CDR1 is KGHSH and CDR2 LQKENI. DNA of the CDR3: TGTACCAGCTCAGCCGGACAGGGGGCGTCTCAGCCCCAGCATTTT. Residues: CTSSAGQGASQPQHF.

V and J are TRBV4-1 and TRBJ1-1; D ambiguous. V was pared by 3 bases and J by 3 bases, with 11 bases between. The germline gives CDR1 MGHRA, CDR2 YSYEKL. The CDR3 is 14 amino acids. In nucleotides, the CDR3 is TGCGCCAGCAGCCAGCCAGATCGGGACACTGAAGCTTTCTTT. It translates to CASSQPDRDTEAFF.